The next 17 T cell receptor beta chains were all read from a single sample in a study of blood T cell repertoires in COVID-19. Data came from immunoSEQ multiplex PCR; TCRdb stores just in-frame clones and leaves some out. The sample gives 300,000 to 350,000 clones, around 90% of which show up once; roughly 2.3% is in the top ten. The source material was peripheral blood. These TCRs come from a man younger than 35 with active or convalescent COVID-19.

The chain recombines TRBV5-1 with TRBJ2-3; D perhaps matches TRBD2 (7 bases). Germline CDR1 SGHRS, CDR2 YFSETQ. Trimming stripped 9 bases from V and 0 bases from J, with 14 bases between. The CDR3 is 14 residues long. CDR3 region: CATSGGPSTDTQYF. The DNA of the CDR3 is TGCGCCACCTCGGGGGGCCCTAGCACAGATACGCAGTATTTT. The full variable domain, with the rest looked up from reference TRBV5-1 and TRBJ2-3, is KAGVTQTPRYLIKTRGQQVTLSCSPISGHRSVSWYQQTPGQGLQFLFEYFSETQRNKGNFPGRFSGRQFSNSRSEMNVSTLELGDSALYLCATSGGPSTDTQYFGPGTRLTVL.

This clone was counted a single time. The rearrangement links TRBV7-9 to TRBJ2-3; perhaps TRBD2 as D (5 bases). The germline gives CDR1 SEHNR, CDR2 FQNEAQ (reference sequence). V lost 5 bases and J lost 5, with 11 bases in between. The CDR3 consists of 13 residues. The CDR3 nucleotides read TGTGCCAGCAGCACCTTAGCGTTAGATACGCAGTATTTT. The encoded protein is CASSTLALDTQYF.

The rearrangement links TRBV12-3 or TRBV12-4 to TRBJ2-7; D might be TRBD1 (5 bases). Trimming removed 2 bases from V and 2 bases from J, with 7 bases in between. There are 13 residues in the CDR3. CDR3 nucleotide sequence: TGTGCCAGCAGTTTAAGGACACCCTACGAGCAGTACTTC. The encoded protein is CASSLRTPYEQYF.

This chain connects TRBV4-1 to TRBJ1-5; D gene ambiguous. Trimming pared 1 base from V and 2 bases from J, leaving 6 bases between. CDR3 size: 14 residues. Per germline, CDR1 MGHRA and CDR2 YSYEKL. The CDR3 protein is CASSQVAGNQPQHF. CDR3 nucleotide sequence: TGCGCCAGCAGCCAAGTCGCGGGCAATCAGCCCCAGCATTTT.

The CDR3 region is CASSFYTSGVPGGELFF. In DNA, the CDR3 is TGTGCCAGCAGCTTCTACACTAGCGGGGTACCCGGGGGGGAGCTGTTTTTT. The V and J genes are TRBV7-2 and TRBJ2-2, with 10 bases that match TRBD2. The germline V gene has CDR1 SGHTA and CDR2 FQGNSA. After removal of 3 bases from V and 8 bases from J, the junction contained 12 bases not matched to a gene. This CDR3 contains 17 residues.

The V gene is TRBV6-5, the J gene TRBJ1-5, with a possible D match to TRBD1 (6 bases). CDR1 and CDR2 from the germline V gene are MNHEY and SVGAGI. This CDR3 region has 15 residues. V was clipped by 6 bases and J by 4 bases, with 16 bases between them. The CDR3 loop is CASSLPWGPNQPQHF. The CDR3 nucleotides read TGTGCCAGCAGCTTGCCTTGGGGGCCGAATCAGCCCCAGCATTTT.

The V call is TRBV2, the J call TRBJ1-2; 8 nucleotides line up with TRBD1. The CDR3 loop spans 13 amino acids. The ends lost 8 bases at V and 8 bases at J; junction bases unmatched: 10. The germline V gene encodes CDR1 SNHLY and CDR2 FYNNEI. The chain's CDR3 is CASSDRAWDGYTF. Here the CDR3 DNA reads TGTGCCAGCTCGGACAGGGCTTGGGACGGCTACACCTTC.

The V call is TRBV24-1, the J call TRBJ1-5, with unresolved D. CDR1 is KGHDR and CDR2 is SFDVKD in the germline V gene. This CDR3 region has 15 residues. V was shortened by 4 bases and J by 2 bases, with 11 bases between the two germline ends. The CDR3 loop reads CATSEGGSGNQPQHF. CDR3 sequence (DNA): TGTGCCACCAGTGAGGGAGGGTCCGGCAATCAGCCCCAGCATTTT.

Points on this clone: A single base separates this from a much larger clone, so it may be a read error. V is TRBV7-9 and J is TRBJ2-6, with no clear D. The germline gives CDR1 SEHNR, CDR2 FQNEAQ (reference sequence). The CDR3 extends over 14 amino acids. V was pared by 3 bases and J by 0 bases, with 3 bases between. The CDR3 protein is CASSFSSGANVLTF. CDR3 in DNA: TGTGCCAGCAGCTTCAGCTCTGGGGCCAACGTCCTGACTTTC.

This clone has only a few counts. The genes are TRBV7-7 and TRBJ2-5; a possible D gene is TRBD2 (6 bases). Trimming left V 5 bases short and J 4 bases short, with 14 bases between. Germline V lookup: CDR1 SSHAT, CDR2 FNYEAQ (reference sequence). This CDR3 is 14 amino acids long. CDR3 region: CASSPGGSPETQYF. In nucleotides, the CDR3 is TGTGCCAGCAGCCCCGGGGGTTCTCCAGAGACCCAGTACTTC. The full variable domain, its missing parts supplied by reference TRBV7-7 and TRBJ2-5, is GAGVSQSPRYKVTKRGQDVTLRCDPISSHATLYWYQQALGQGPEFLTYFNYEAQPDKSGLPSDRFSAERPEGSISTLTIQRTEQRDSAMYRCASSPGGSPETQYFGPGTRLLVL.

V gene TRBV9 combines with J gene TRBJ1-5; D is unclear. Trimming removed 0 bases at V and 0 bases at J, with 7 bases between. This CDR3 has 15 residues. The V gene's germline CDR1 is SGDLS and CDR2 YYNGEE. The CDR3 loop is CASSVDGVSNQPQHF. CDR3 in DNA: TGTGCCAGCAGCGTAGACGGGGTTAGCAATCAGCCCCAGCATTTT. The full variable domain, in which reference TRBV9 and TRBJ1-5 provide the parts outside the CDR3, is DSGVTQTPKHLITATGQRVTLRCSPRSGDLSVYWYQQSLDQGLQFLIQYYNGEERAKGNILERFSAQQFPDLHSELNLSSLELGDSALYFCASSVDGVSNQPQHFGDGTRLSIL.

This clone was seen once. This chain connects TRBV7-9 to TRBJ2-7; D not certain. CDR1 and CDR2 from the germline V gene are SEHNR and FQNEAQ (reference sequence). The CDR3 is 11 amino acids. Trimming left V 5 bases short and J 1 base short, with 3 bases between. The CDR3 is CASSESYEQYF. In DNA, the CDR3 is TGTGCCAGCAGCGAGTCCTACGAGCAGTACTTC. Full variable domain (rest looked up from reference TRBV7-9 and TRBJ2-7): DTGVSQNPRHKITKRGQNVTFRCDPISEHNRLYWYRQTLGQGPEFLTYFQNEAQLEKSRLLSDRFSAERPKGSFSTLEIQRTEQGDSAMYLCASSESYEQYFGPGTRLTVT.

The chain employs TRBV24-1 and TRBJ2-7, with 8 bases matching TRBD1. The CDR3 is made up of 15 amino acids. The germline CDR1 and CDR2 sequences are KGHDR and SFDVKD. Germline trimming cut 4 bases from V and 6 bases from J; bases unmatched to any gene: 10. This CDR3 is CATSDSRTGLGEQYF. The CDR3 DNA is TGTGCCACCAGTGACTCCCGGACAGGGTTGGGCGAGCAGTACTTC.

The chain carries TRBV18 and TRBJ1-4; the match to TRBD1 covers 9 bases. This CDR3 comprises 16 residues. Trimming at V came to 6 bases and at J to 7 bases, leaving 12 bases not matched to a gene. CDR1 and CDR2 from the germline V gene are KGHSH and LQKENI. The CDR3 nucleotides read TGTGCCAGCTCGCCCCCACAGGGGGCCGTGGCTGAAAAACTGTTTTTT. This sequence encodes CASSPPQGAVAEKLFF. The variable domain in full, completed from reference TRBV18 and TRBJ1-4, reads NAGVMQNPRHLVRRRGQEARLRCSPMKGHSHVYWYRQLPEEGLKFMVYLQKENIIDESGMPKERFSAEFPKEGPSILRIQQVVRGDSAAYFCASSPPQGAVAEKLFFGSGTQLSVL.

The V gene is TRBV5-1, the J gene TRBJ1-2; D gene unclear. Germline CDR1 SGHRS, CDR2 YFSETQ. Trimming removed 1 base from V and 7 bases from J, with 8 bases in between. The CDR3 loop spans 12 amino acids. In nucleotides, the CDR3 is TGCGCCAGCAGCTTGTGGGAGGGTGGCTACACCTTC. Translated: CASSLWEGGYTF.

The V gene is TRBV5-4, the J gene TRBJ2-5; 8 nucleotides align to TRBD1. This CDR3 is built from 17 residues. Germline V gene lookup returns CDR1 SGHNT and CDR2 YYREEE (reference sequence). With 8 bases clipped from V and 3 bases from J, the junction kept 18 bases outside the gene matches. The CDR3 DNA is TGTGCCAGTTCCACCCCAGGGGGCCTATTCGATAAAGAGACCCAGTACTTC. Protein: CASSTPGGLFDKETQYF.

This clone has just one count. The chain combines TRBV5-1 with TRBJ2-1; maybe TRBD1 (5 bases). V dropped 0 bases and J dropped 0 bases, with 10 bases sitting between them. Germline V lookup: CDR1 SGHRS, CDR2 YFSETQ. The CDR3 runs to 16 residues. This CDR3 reads CASSLAQGNSYNEQFF. CDR3 coding DNA: TGCGCCAGCAGCTTGGCTCAGGGCAACTCCTACAATGAGCAGTTCTTC.